The 23 T cell receptor beta chains below all came from one sample that was sequenced in a study of monozygotic twins with cystic fibrosis (dated by TCRdb to about 2021). Library preparation used the immunoSEQ multiplex PCR assay. TCRdb limited this immuneACCESS table to in-frame rearrangements with V and J called. A share of clones is missing; checked studies link under half to unresolved V genes, and the rest is unexplained. Here the sample has about 15,000 clones; roughly 98% occur a single time. Of the sample, 0.41% falls within the top ten clones. Sequenced sample: blood. Receptors originate from a girl aged 2-9 years with cystic fibrosis.

This chain connects TRBV27 to TRBJ2-1; 9 bases are a match to TRBD2. The CDR3 has 14 amino acids. Germline-derived CDR1 and CDR2 are MNHEY and SMNVEV (reference sequence). J gave up 5 bases and V 11 bases, and 10 bases lay outside the gene matches. CDR3 nucleotides: TGTGCCGGACTCCCGCGGGAGGGCAACAATGAGCAGTTCTTC. Translated: CAGLPREGNNEQFF.

The chain employs TRBV9 and TRBJ2-2; D might be TRBD2 (6 bases). The germline V gene has CDR1 SGDLS and CDR2 YYNGEE. The CDR3 runs 15 residues. Deletions cut 3 bases from V and 2 bases from J, with 11 bases between. The CDR3 loop reads CASSAAGYNTGELFF. The CDR3 DNA reads as TGTGCCAGCAGCGCAGCGGGCTATAACACCGGGGAGCTGTTTTTT.

The chain couples TRBV10-1 to TRBJ2-1, with 9 bases that match TRBD2. The CDR3 has 15 residues. CDR1 and CDR2 (germline): WNHNN, SYGVQD (reference sequence). J was trimmed by 7 bases and V by 1 base; bases with no gene match: 5. CDR3 sequence: CASSELAGVKNEQFF. In DNA form, the CDR3 reads TGCGCCAGCAGTGAGTTAGCGGGAGTAAAAAATGAGCAGTTCTTC.

The V call is TRBV18, the J call TRBJ1-2, with D unclear. The ends were cut back, 0 bases at V and 0 bases at J, with 14 bases in the middle. CDR3 size: 17 residues. The V gene's germline CDR1 is KGHSH and CDR2 LQKENI. In DNA form, the CDR3 reads TGTGCCAGCTCACCACCTCGGAGGCCTGGGTCTAACTATGGCTACACCTTC. Its translation: CASSPPRRPGSNYGYTF.

The CDR3 DNA is TGCGCCAGCAGTGATATGGCCTACAATGAGCAGTTCTTC. As protein: CASSDMAYNEQFF. This chain joins TRBV10-2 and TRBJ2-1; no clear D gene. The CDR3 runs to 13 residues. Germline V gene sequence: CDR1 WSHSY, CDR2 SAAADI. The V and J ends lost 3 bases and 2 bases respectively, with 5 bases between them.

This chain links TRBV30 with TRBJ2-7, with 7 bases matching TRBD1. This CDR3 contains 13 residues. Trimming at V came to 2 bases and at J to 4 bases, leaving 5 bases not matched to a gene. Germline CDR1 reads GTSNPN; CDR2 reads SVGIG (reference sequence). The CDR3: CAWSPTGMYEQYF. The CDR3 coding sequence is TGTGCCTGGAGTCCGACAGGGATGTACGAGCAGTACTTC.

This clone was observed once. The V and J genes are TRBV4-3 and TRBJ2-7, with 8 bases identical to TRBD1. CDR1 LGHNA and CDR2 YSLEER come from the germline V gene. This CDR3 spans 13 amino acids. Trimming cost V 4 bases and J 4 bases; bases outside gene matches: 3. In DNA, the CDR3 is TGCGCCAGCAGCCGCGGACAGGGTTACGAGCAGTACTTC. Translated, it gives CASSRGQGYEQYF.

V usage is TRBV7-8 and J usage is TRBJ2-6; D unresolved. The ends were cut back, 3 bases at V and 0 bases at J, with 15 bases in the middle. This CDR3 spans 18 amino acids. Germline values: CDR1 SGHVS, CDR2 FQNEAQ. The CDR3 DNA is TGTGCCAGCAGCTTCCGGGCCATCTCCTCCTCTGGGGCCAACGTCCTGACTTTC. Translated: CASSFRAISSSGANVLTF.

This clone was detected once. The rearrangement uses TRBV15 and TRBJ2-3; D is undetermined. Germline CDR1 and CDR2: LNHNV and YYDKDF (reference sequence). The CDR3 length is 13 residues. The V gene lost 0 bases and the J gene lost 6 bases, with 7 bases spanning the gap. Here the CDR3 DNA reads TGTGCCACCAGCAGAGATCGGGTGGATACGCAGTATTTT. Translation gives CATSRDRVDTQYF.

The chain carries TRBV5-1 and TRBJ1-1; D is uncertain. The CDR3 runs 13 residues. Germline loops: CDR1 SGHRS, CDR2 YFSETQ. V shed 3 bases and J shed 2 bases, with 8 bases lying between them. In DNA, the CDR3 is TGCGCCAGCAGCTCACCACCTAACACTGAAGCTTTCTTT. Protein product: CASSSPPNTEAFF.

The genes are TRBV6-5 and TRBJ1-5, with no clear D. The CDR3 covers 14 residues. Between the trimmed V and J ends, which lost 3 bases and 1 base, there was a span of 7 bases. The germline CDR1 and CDR2 sequences are MNHEY and SVGAGI. The CDR3, as DNA: TGTGCCAGCAGTTATGCACAGAGCAATCAGCCCCAGCATTTT. Its translation is CASSYAQSNQPQHF.

The chain combines TRBV29-1 with TRBJ2-5, with TRBD1 matching over 8 bases. The CDR3 contains 14 residues. V shed 3 bases and J 1 base; nucleotides not matched to a gene: 4. The germline CDR1 and CDR2 sequences are SQVTM and ANQGSEA. The CDR3 protein is CSVDTGGRQETQYF. In DNA form, the CDR3 reads TGCAGCGTTGATACAGGGGGACGCCAAGAGACCCAGTACTTC.

The chain recombines TRBV7-2 with TRBJ2-2, with no clear D. The germline V gene has CDR1 SGHTA and CDR2 FQGNSA. V lost 5 bases and J lost 6, with 13 bases in between. This CDR3 has 14 residues. CDR3 DNA: TGTGCCAGCAGCATACCCCCTGGGGCCGGGGAGCTGTTTTTT. This sequence encodes CASSIPPGAGELFF.

This clone was seen just once. V and J are TRBV13 and TRBJ2-7, with 10 bases identical to TRBD2. Looked up from germline, CDR1 is PRHDT and CDR2 is FYEKMQ (reference sequence). The CDR3 totals 16 residues. Germline trimming cut 0 bases from V and 1 base from J; bases unmatched to any gene: 3. In DNA, the CDR3 is TGTGCCAGCAGCTTAGGCGCTAGCGGGGGTTCCTACGAGCAGTACTTC. Protein sequence: CASSLGASGGSYEQYF. The full variable domain, rest sourced from reference TRBV13 and TRBJ2-7, is AAGVIQSPRHLIKEKRETATLKCYPIPRHDTVYWYQQGPGQDPQFLISFYEKMQSDKGSIPDRFSAQQFSDYHSELNMSSLELGDSALYFCASSLGASGGSYEQYFGPGTRLTVT.

V is TRBV19 and J is TRBJ1-2; D ambiguous. V shed 6 bases and J shed 2 bases, with 13 bases lying between them. There are 14 residues in the CDR3. Germline-derived CDR1 and CDR2 are LNHDA and SQIVND (reference sequence). CDR3 residues: CASSLGRLNYGYTF. The CDR3 DNA reads TGTGCCAGTAGCCTCGGGCGGCTGAACTATGGCTACACCTTC.

V and J are TRBV20-1 and TRBJ2-7; tentatively, D is TRBD2 (7 bases). The germline CDR1 and CDR2 sequences are DFQATT and SNEGSKA (reference sequence). This CDR3 comprises 11 residues. V was cut by 8 bases and J by 7 bases, with 15 bases left in between. CDR3 region: CSPFEGGEQYF. CDR3 bases: TGCAGTCCGTTCGAGGGGGGGGAGCAGTACTTC.

This sequence joins TRBV29-1 and TRBJ1-1; TRBD1 matches at 7 bases. Unmatched junction bases numbered 11, after V lost 7 bases and J lost 3 bases. Germline CDR1 is SQVTM and CDR2 is ANQGSEA. CDR3 length: 14 residues. The CDR3 bases are TGCAGCGGGGAAGGCTCCCAGGGGGACACTGAAGCTTTCTTT. This translates into CSGEGSQGDTEAFF.

A single count supports this clone. The chain employs TRBV2 and TRBJ2-3; 8 nucleotides match TRBD2. This CDR3 is 15 amino acids long. Germline CDR1 reads SNHLY; CDR2 reads FYNNEI. V trimming: 6 bases; J trimming: 3 bases; junction bases outside the gene matches: 8. CDR3 sequence reads: CASSVGLAGTDTQYF. The CDR3, as DNA: TGTGCCAGCAGCGTTGGACTAGCAGGAACAGATACGCAGTATTTT.

V is TRBV27 and J is TRBJ2-6, with D unresolved. The germline gives CDR1 MNHEY, CDR2 SMNVEV (reference sequence). CDR3 length: 16 amino acids. The V end was cut by 8 bases, the J end by 2 bases, with 16 bases between. The CDR3 loop is CASCQRRLAGANVLTF. CDR3 DNA sequence: TGTGCCAGCTGTCAGCGCCGGTTAGCTGGGGCCAACGTCCTGACTTTC.

The CDR3 DNA follows: TGTGCCAGCACCCAGAGGGGGAACACTGAAGCTTTCTTT. Translation gives CASTQRGNTEAFF. The rearrangement uses TRBV11-2 and TRBJ1-1; TRBD1 might be the D (5 bases). CDR1 is SGHAT and CDR2 is FQNNGV in the germline V gene. The CDR3 spans 13 residues. Between the trimmed V and J ends, which lost 7 bases and 1 base, there was a span of 10 bases.

The chain is built from TRBV5-1 and TRBJ1-2, with TRBD1 identical over 7 bases. The J segment lost 6 bases and the V segment lost 4 bases, leaving 6 bases of the junction unmatched. The CDR3 spans 13 residues. Looked up from germline, CDR1 is SGHRS and CDR2 is YFSETQ. The CDR3 coding sequence is TGCGCCAGCAGCCCACAGGGGAAAAATGGCTACACCTTC. It codes for CASSPQGKNGYTF.

The chain couples TRBV10-3 to TRBJ2-7, with 7 bases aligning to TRBD1. Germline lookup yields CDR1 ENHRY and CDR2 SYGVKD. V gave up 4 bases and J gave up 5 bases; unmatched junction bases: 8. This CDR3 contains 14 residues. The CDR3 sequence: CAISGQGEVDEQYF. In DNA, the CDR3 is TGTGCCATCAGTGGGCAGGGGGAAGTCGACGAGCAGTACTTC.

CDR3 residues: CASSEGDKAYNEQFF. The CDR3 DNA sequence: TGTGCCAGCAGCGAAGGGGACAAGGCCTACAATGAGCAGTTCTTC. V and J are TRBV9 and TRBJ2-1; a possible D gene is TRBD1 (6 bases). Germline CDR1 reads SGDLS; CDR2 reads YYNGEE. The CDR3 contains 15 residues. V gave up 3 bases and J gave up 2 bases, with 12 bases separating them. Based on the CDR3 plus reference TRBV9 and TRBJ2-1, the full variable domain is DSGVTQTPKHLITATGQRVTLRCSPRSGDLSVYWYQQSLDQGLQFLIQYYNGEERAKGNILERFSAQQFPDLHSELNLSSLELGDSALYFCASSEGDKAYNEQFFGPGTRLTVL.